This T cell receptor beta chain was sequenced in a study of T cell repertoires in cytomegalovirus infection. Study background: Matching HLA type and CMV infection were both indicated by public TCR beta signatures. General study findings and limits: Within the response measured ex vivo, HLA-C-restricted CMV-specific TCR beta clonotypes were dominant. Accumulated public TCR beta family frequency recognized individuals carrying CMV together with the relevant HLA.

Note on this clonotype: Antigen unknown. Possible read error: a much larger clone is one base away.

Germline V gene lookup returns CDR1 SGDLS and CDR2 YYNGEE. Trimming cost V 4 bases and J 10 bases, with 15 bases left between them. This CDR3 has 13 residues. TCRdb independently ran MiXCR on the reads; one entry per CDR3 protein. The table shows hundreds of thousands of distinct CDR3 sequences, with 24% occurring only once. This receptor was taken from a human donor in good health (CMV status not recorded). Some clones in this sample may be carry-over from other donors' samples. The chain combines TRBV9 with TRBJ2-1; tentatively, D is TRBD2 (5 bases). The sample was CD8+ T cells from PBMCs. CDR3 nucleotide sequence: TGTGCCAGCAGCCGATTAGGAGGCGTGGAGCAGTTCTTC. It translates to CASSRLGGVEQFF.